This TCR beta chain was recorded in a study of cytomegalovirus exposure and HLA in healthy donors. Overall study findings and caveats: Immune exposure information comprised only CMV serostatus. Evidence from a later analysis indicated that most CMV-associated TCR beta chains looked HLA-restricted. A later analysis linked a missense DCLRE1C variant to TCR beta V- and J-gene trimming.

The study ran its PCR with 60 Vbeta and 13 Jbeta primers. Produced via immunoSEQ multiplex PCR; TCRdb's table is partial and in-frame only. The sample shows 74,000 or so clones, 60% to 85% of them seen only once. Concerning this clone itself: Its antigen is as yet unknown. This sample also contains other DNA sequences that code for the same CDR3.

Unrecorded immune exposure was likely among donors, who were nominally healthy when sampled. The TCR originated in a male donor in good health and CMV-seropositive. Material: PBMCs.

CDR3 bases: TGTGCCACCCGGGAGGTGGGGTCCCTGTCCGAGCAGTACTTC. Its translation: CATREVGSLSEQYF. This sequence joins TRBV11-1 and TRBJ2-7, with 7 bases that match TRBD2. V lost 10 bases and J lost 6; bases outside the gene matches: 15. This CDR3 is built from 14 residues. Germline V gene data show CDR1 as SGHAT and CDR2 as FQDESV (reference sequence).